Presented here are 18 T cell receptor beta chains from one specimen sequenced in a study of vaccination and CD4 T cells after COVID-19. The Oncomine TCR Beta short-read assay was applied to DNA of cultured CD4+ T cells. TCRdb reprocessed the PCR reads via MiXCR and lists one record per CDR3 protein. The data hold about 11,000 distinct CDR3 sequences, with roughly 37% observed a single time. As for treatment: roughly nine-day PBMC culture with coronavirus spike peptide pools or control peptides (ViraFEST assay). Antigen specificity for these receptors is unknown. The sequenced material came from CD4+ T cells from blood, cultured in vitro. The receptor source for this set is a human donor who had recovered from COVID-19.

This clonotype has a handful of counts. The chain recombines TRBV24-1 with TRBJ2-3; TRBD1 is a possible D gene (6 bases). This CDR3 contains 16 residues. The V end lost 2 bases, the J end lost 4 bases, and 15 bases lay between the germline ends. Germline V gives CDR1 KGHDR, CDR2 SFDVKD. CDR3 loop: CATSDSRTGMADTQYF. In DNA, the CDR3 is TGTGCCACCAGTGATTCCCGAACAGGGATGGCAGATACGCAGTATTTT.

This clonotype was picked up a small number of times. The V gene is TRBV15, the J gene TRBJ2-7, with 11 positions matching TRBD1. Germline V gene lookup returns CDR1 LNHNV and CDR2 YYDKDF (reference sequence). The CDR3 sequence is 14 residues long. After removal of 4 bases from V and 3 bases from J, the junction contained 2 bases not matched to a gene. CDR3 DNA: TGTGCCACCAGCAAGGACAGGGGGCACTACGAGCAGTACTTC. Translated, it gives CATSKDRGHYEQYF.

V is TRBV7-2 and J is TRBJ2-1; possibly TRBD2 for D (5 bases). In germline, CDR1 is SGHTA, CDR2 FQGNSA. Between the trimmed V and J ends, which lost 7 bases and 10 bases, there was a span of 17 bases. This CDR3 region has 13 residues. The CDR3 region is CASTTIALWEQFF. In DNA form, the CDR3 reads TGTGCCAGCACCACTATAGCGCTATGGGAGCAGTTCTTC. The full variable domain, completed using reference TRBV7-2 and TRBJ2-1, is GAGVSQSPSNKVTEKGKDVELRCDPISGHTALYWYRQSLGQGLEFLIYFQGNSAPDKSGLPSDRFSAERTGGSVSTLTIQRTQQEDSAVYLCASTTIALWEQFFGPGTRLTVL.

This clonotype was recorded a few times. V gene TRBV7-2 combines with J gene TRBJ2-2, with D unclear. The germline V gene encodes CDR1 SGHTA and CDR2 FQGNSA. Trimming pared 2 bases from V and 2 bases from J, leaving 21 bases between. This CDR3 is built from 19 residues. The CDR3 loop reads CASSLRSGQAPGNTGELFF. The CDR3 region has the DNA TGTGCCAGCAGCTTAAGAAGTGGGCAAGCGCCGGGTAACACCGGGGAGCTGTTTTTT.

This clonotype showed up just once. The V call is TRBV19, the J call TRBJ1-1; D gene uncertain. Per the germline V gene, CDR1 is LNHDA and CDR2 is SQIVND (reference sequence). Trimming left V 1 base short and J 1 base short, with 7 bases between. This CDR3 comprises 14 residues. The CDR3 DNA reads TGTGCCAGTAGTATAGTTGGCCAGAACACTGAAGCTTTCTTT. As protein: CASSIVGQNTEAFF.

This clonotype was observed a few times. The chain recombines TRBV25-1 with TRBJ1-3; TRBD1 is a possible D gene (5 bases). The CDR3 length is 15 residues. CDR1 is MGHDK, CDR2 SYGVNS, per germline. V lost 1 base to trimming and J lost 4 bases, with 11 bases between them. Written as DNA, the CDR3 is TGTGCCAGCAGTGAATTCGGGACTCCCGGAAACACCATATATTTT. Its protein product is CASSEFGTPGNTIYF. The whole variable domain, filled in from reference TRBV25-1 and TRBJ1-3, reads EADIYQTPRYLVIGTGKKITLECSQTMGHDKMYWYQQDPGMELHLIHYSYGVNSTEKGDLSSESTVSRIRTEHFPLTLESARPSHTSQYLCASSEFGTPGNTIYFGEGSWLTVV.

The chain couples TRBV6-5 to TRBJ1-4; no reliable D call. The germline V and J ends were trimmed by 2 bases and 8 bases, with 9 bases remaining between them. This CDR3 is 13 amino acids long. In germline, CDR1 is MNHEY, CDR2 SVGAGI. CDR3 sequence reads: CASSYVIREKLFF. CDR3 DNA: TGTGCCAGCAGTTACGTTATTCGGGAAAAACTGTTTTTT.

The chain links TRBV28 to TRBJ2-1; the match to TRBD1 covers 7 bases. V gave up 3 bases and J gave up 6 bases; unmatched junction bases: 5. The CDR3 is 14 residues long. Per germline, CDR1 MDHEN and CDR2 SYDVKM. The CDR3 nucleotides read TGTGCCAGCAGTTTCACAGGGGTCGGCAATGAGCAGTTCTTC. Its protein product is CASSFTGVGNEQFF.

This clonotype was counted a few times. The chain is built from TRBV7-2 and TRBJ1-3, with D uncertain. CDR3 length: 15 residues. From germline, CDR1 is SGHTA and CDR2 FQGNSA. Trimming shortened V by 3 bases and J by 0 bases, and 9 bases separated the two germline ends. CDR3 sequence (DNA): TGTGCCAGCAGCTTCGTGGGAGGCTCTGGAAACACCATATATTTT. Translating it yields CASSFVGGSGNTIYF.

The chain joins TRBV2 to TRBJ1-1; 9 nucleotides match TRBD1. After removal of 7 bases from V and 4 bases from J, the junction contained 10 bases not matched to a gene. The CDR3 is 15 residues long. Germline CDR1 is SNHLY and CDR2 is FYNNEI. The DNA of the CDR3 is TGTGCCAGCACCGGGAGGGGACAGGGATTCACTGAAGCTTTCTTT. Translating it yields CASTGRGQGFTEAFF. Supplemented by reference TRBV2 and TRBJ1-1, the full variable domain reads EPEVTQTPSHQVTQMGQEVILRCVPISNHLYFYWYRQILGQKVEFLVSFYNNEISEKSEIFDDQFSVERPDGSNFTLKIRSTKLEDSAMYFCASTGRGQGFTEAFFGQGTRLTVV.

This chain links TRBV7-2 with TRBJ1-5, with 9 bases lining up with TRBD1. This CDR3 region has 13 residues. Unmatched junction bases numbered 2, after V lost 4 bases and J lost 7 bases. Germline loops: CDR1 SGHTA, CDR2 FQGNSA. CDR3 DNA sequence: TGTGCCAGCAGCTACAGGGGGCAGCAGCCCCAGCATTTT. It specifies CASSYRGQQPQHF.

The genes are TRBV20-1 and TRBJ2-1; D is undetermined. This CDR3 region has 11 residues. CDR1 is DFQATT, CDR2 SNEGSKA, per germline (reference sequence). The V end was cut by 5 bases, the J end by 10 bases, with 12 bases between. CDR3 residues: CSARPYNEQFF. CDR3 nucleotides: TGCAGTGCTCGACCATATAACGAGCAGTTCTTC.

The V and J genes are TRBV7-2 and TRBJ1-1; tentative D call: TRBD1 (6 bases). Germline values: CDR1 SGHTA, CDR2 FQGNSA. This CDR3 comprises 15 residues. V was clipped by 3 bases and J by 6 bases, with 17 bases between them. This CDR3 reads CASSLYITGTAEAFF. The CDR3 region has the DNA TGTGCCAGCAGCTTGTATATTACAGGGACTGCTGAAGCTTTCTTT.

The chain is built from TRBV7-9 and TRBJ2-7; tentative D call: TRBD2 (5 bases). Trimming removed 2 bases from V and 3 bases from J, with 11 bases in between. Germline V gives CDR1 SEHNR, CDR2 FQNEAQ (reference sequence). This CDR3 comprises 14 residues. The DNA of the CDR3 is TGTGCCAGCAGCTTATCGGGGAGAAACTACGAGCAGTACTTC. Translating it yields CASSLSGRNYEQYF. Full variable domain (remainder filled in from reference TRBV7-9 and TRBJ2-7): DTGVSQNPRHKITKRGQNVTFRCDPISEHNRLYWYRQTLGQGPEFLTYFQNEAQLEKSRLLSDRFSAERPKGSFSTLEIQRTEQGDSAMYLCASSLSGRNYEQYFGPGTRLTVT.

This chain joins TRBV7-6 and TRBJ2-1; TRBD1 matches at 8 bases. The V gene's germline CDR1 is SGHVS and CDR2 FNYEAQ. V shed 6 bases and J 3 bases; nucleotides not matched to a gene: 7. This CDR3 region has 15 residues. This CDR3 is CASRSGTGGYNEQFF. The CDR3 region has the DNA TGTGCCAGCAGGTCCGGGACAGGCGGCTACAATGAGCAGTTCTTC.

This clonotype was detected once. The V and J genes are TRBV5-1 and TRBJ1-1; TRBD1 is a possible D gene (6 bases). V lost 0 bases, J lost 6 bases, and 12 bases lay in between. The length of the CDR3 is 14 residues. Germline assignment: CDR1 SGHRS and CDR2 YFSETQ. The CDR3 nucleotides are TGCGCCAGCAGCTTGGTGGGGGGCTCCGCTGAAGCTTTCTTT. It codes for CASSLVGGSAEAFF.

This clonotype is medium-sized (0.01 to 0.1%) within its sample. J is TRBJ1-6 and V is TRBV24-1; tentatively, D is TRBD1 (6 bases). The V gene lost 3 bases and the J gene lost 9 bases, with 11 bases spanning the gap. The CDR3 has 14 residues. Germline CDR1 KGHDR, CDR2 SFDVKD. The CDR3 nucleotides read TGTGCCACCAGTGATCGGGGGGGGCTTTCACCCCTCCACTTT. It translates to CATSDRGGLSPLHF.

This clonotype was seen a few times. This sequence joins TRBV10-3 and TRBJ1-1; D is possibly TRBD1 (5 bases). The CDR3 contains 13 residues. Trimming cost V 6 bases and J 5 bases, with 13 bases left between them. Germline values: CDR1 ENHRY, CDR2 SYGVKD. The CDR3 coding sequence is TGTGCCATCAGGGTCGGGGGGGGGACTGAAGCTTTCTTT. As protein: CAIRVGGGTEAFF.